The 5 T cell receptor beta chains listed next were all sequenced from one sample in a study of T cell responses to AZD1222 COVID-19 vaccine. TCRdb keeps only in-frame clones here, not all; method: immunoSEQ multiplex PCR. The data contain roughly 160,000 clones, around 94% of them singletons. The sequencing here drew on peripheral blood, taken on day 0 of AZD1222 vaccination. These receptors all stem from an adult in good health.

The chain links TRBV24-1 to TRBJ2-1; no definite D call. V was shortened by 4 bases and J by 13 bases, with 13 bases between the two germline ends. Looked up from germline, CDR1 is KGHDR and CDR2 is SFDVKD. CDR3 size: 12 residues. The DNA for the CDR3 is TGTGCCACCAGTGACCCTAGGTCGGGCCAGTTCTTC. Residues: CATSDPRSGQFF.

The chain is built from TRBV27 and TRBJ2-7, with D possibly TRBD2 on 5 matching bases. The CDR3 spans 13 residues. Germline V CDR1 and CDR2: MNHEY, SMNVEV (reference sequence). Trimming took 6 bases from V and 2 from J, leaving 11 bases between them. CDR3: CASSTGIAYEQYF. The CDR3 nucleotides are TGTGCCAGCAGCACCGGGATAGCCTACGAGCAGTACTTC.

The V call is TRBV28, the J call TRBJ1-2, with D possibly matching TRBD1 (6 bases). In germline, CDR1 is MDHEN, CDR2 SYDVKM. The germline V and J ends were trimmed by 6 bases and 9 bases, with 8 bases remaining between them. The CDR3 has 10 residues. The CDR3 sequence is CASRGARYTF. CDR3 nucleotide sequence: TGTGCCAGCAGGGGGGCACGCTACACCTTC.

The chain is built from TRBV5-5 and TRBJ1-2, with unresolved D. V was trimmed by 1 base and J by 5 bases, leaving 9 bases between them. CDR3 length equals 13 residues. Germline V CDR1 and CDR2: SGHKS, YYEKEE (reference sequence). The CDR3 loop is CASSLRAAYGYTF. The CDR3 region has the DNA TGTGCCAGCAGCTTGAGGGCAGCTTATGGCTACACCTTC.

V and J are TRBV7-2 and TRBJ1-1; D is ambiguous. V gave up 5 bases and J gave up 1 base, with 8 bases separating them. The CDR3 length is 13 residues. CDR1 and CDR2 (germline): SGHTA, FQGNSA. In nucleotides, the CDR3 is TGTGCCAGCAGCCCCATGTGGAACACTGAAGCTTTCTTT. Its translation is CASSPMWNTEAFF.